Below are 9 T cell receptor beta chains sequenced from a single sample in a study of blood T cell repertoires in COVID-19. Sequencing was performed with immunoSEQ multiplex PCR; in TCRdb, only in-frame clones are kept and a portion is missing. The repertoire consists of approximately 140,000 clones, with approximately 81% occurring once and the leading ten covering 5.5%. Sample: PBMCs or T cells enriched from blood (not recorded which). These receptors were collected from a man aged 40-55 years with acute COVID-19.

V is TRBV6-5 and J is TRBJ2-7, with 7 bases fitting TRBD1. With V trimmed by 10 bases and J by 0 bases, 9 bases remained unmatched. Per germline, CDR1 MNHEY and CDR2 SVGAGI. The CDR3 runs to 14 residues. CDR3: CAIGGRESSYEQYF. CDR3 bases: TGTGCCATAGGGGGCAGGGAGAGCTCCTACGAGCAGTACTTC.

The rearrangement uses TRBV6-5 and TRBJ1-1, with a tentative D call TRBD1 (5 bases). The CDR3 covers 13 residues. The V gene lost 7 bases and the J gene lost 4 bases, with 13 bases spanning the gap. CDR1 is MNHEY and CDR2 is SVGAGI in the germline V gene. The CDR3 DNA sequence: TGTGCCAGCACCGAAGGCAGGGTCACTGAAGCTTTCTTT. Its translation is CASTEGRVTEAFF.

The V gene is TRBV21-1, the J gene TRBJ2-5; the table assigns TRBD1, which was not confirmed against the DNA. TRBV21-1 constitutes a pseudogene. The CDR3 spans 15 residues. CDR3 protein: CASSNTRDSRETQYF. CDR3 sequence (DNA): TGTGCCAGCAGCAATACCCGGGACAGCCGAGAGACCCAGTACTTC.

The chain has TRBV18 and TRBJ2-7, with 7 nucleotides matching TRBD1. This CDR3 has 15 amino acids. Per the germline V gene, CDR1 is KGHSH and CDR2 is LQKENI. Germline trimming cut 5 bases from V and 5 bases from J; bases unmatched to any gene: 12. The CDR3 reads CASSFTGQGVHEQYF. The CDR3 coding sequence is TGTGCCAGCTCATTCACCGGGCAGGGGGTCCACGAGCAGTACTTC.

The rearrangement uses TRBV18 and TRBJ1-6; 7 nucleotides match TRBD1. Germline loops: CDR1 KGHSH, CDR2 LQKENI. J lost 7 bases, V lost 1 base, and 7 bases had no gene match. The CDR3 is made up of 16 amino acids. CDR3 region: CASSPRDSDGNSPLHF. The CDR3 DNA follows: TGTGCCAGCTCACCACGGGACAGCGACGGGAATTCACCCCTCCACTTT.

This rearrangement joins TRBV28 to TRBJ1-5; D remains ambiguous. There are 13 residues in the CDR3. V lost 1 base to trimming and J lost 16 bases, with 17 bases between them. The germline gives CDR1 MDHEN, CDR2 SYDVKM. The CDR3: CASSLSQVWPFHF. As DNA, the CDR3 is TGTGCCAGCAGTTTATCCCAAGTATGGCCTTTCCATTTT.

The chain employs TRBV15 and TRBJ1-1, with TRBD1 as a possible D gene (6 bases). V was clipped by 2 bases and J by 8 bases, with 15 bases between them. CDR3 length: 14 residues. The germline CDR1 and CDR2 sequences are LNHNV and YYDKDF (reference sequence). The DNA for the CDR3 is TGTGCCACCAGCAGACAGGGGAGTGTAGACGAAGCTTTCTTT. Residues: CATSRQGSVDEAFF.

The chain is built from TRBV5-1 and TRBJ2-7; 11 positions match TRBD2. This CDR3 comprises 17 residues. With 2 bases clipped from V and 4 bases from J, the junction kept 11 bases outside the gene matches. Germline V lookup: CDR1 SGHRS, CDR2 YFSETQ. Here the CDR3 reads CASSFGERTSGYYEQYF. The CDR3 DNA reads as TGCGCCAGCAGCTTTGGGGAAAGGACTAGCGGGTATTACGAGCAGTACTTC.

The gene calls are TRBV18 and TRBJ2-3, with D perhaps matching TRBD1 (5 bases). Trimming stripped 4 bases from V and 3 bases from J, with 17 bases between. The CDR3 has 16 residues. Germline V gene sequence: CDR1 KGHSH, CDR2 LQKENI. CDR3 amino acids: CASSLLDRQNTDTQYF. CDR3 in DNA: TGTGCCAGCTCACTACTCGATCGACAGAATACAGATACGCAGTATTTT.